This entry describes one T cell receptor beta chain. Its antigen is unknown. CDR1 is KGHSH and CDR2 is LQKENI in the germline V gene. This CDR3 region has 15 residues. V lost 5 bases to trimming and J lost 1 base; unmatched junction nucleotides: 5. This entry comes from a study of cytomegalovirus exposure and HLA in healthy donors. Study at large: Early released data had around 88 million unique TCRs, all coming from HLA-typed donors. Regarding the study as a whole: Earlier analysis yielded a pattern in which most TCR beta V segments were productive about 90% or about 30% of the time. In a later analysis, several top co-occurrence clusters appeared linked to parvovirus B19, influenza, CMV and Epstein-Barr virus.

Donors showed nominal health when sampled, although they likely had unrecorded immune exposures. PCR was performed using 60 Vbeta and 13 Jbeta primers. Some clones are missing from TCRdb's copy, which holds only in-frame ones; the method was immunoSEQ multiplex PCR. The sample has some 120,000 clones; approximately 81% are singletons. Source material: PBMCs. This sequence joins TRBV18 and TRBJ1-5; TRBD1 agrees at 7 bases. The sequence derives from a man between 18 and 29 years old in good health and CMV-seronegative. CDR3 nucleotides: TGTGCCAGCTCAGACAGGGTGGGCAGCAATCAGCCCCAGCATTTT. Protein: CASSDRVGSNQPQHF.